This TCR beta chain was sequenced during a study of Ad26.COV2.S vaccination and SARS-CoV-2 variants. The overall study: As a participant in COV1001, the donor was in the Ad26.COV2.S trial arm.

The repertoire was sequenced with immunoSEQ multiplex PCR; TCRdb's copy has only in-frame clones and lacks some. The data hold about 400,000 clones, with about 92% observed a single time. V gave up 4 bases and J gave up 6 bases; unmatched junction bases: 9. Germline values: CDR1 LGHNA, CDR2 YSLEER. This CDR3 has 15 amino acids. Treatment in this sample: 15 to 20 received Ad26.COV2.S at low or high dose, single or two shots; about 5 received placebo; per-sample allocation not given. Sampling happened 63 days after the first vaccine or placebo injection. Specimen: peripheral blood, collected in a trial of Ad26.COV2.S vaccine versus placebo. This sequence was found in a person between 18 and 65 years old who received the Ad26.COV2.S COVID-19 vaccine or a placebo. V and J are TRBV4-3 and TRBJ1-2, with TRBD1 matching over 9 bases. In DNA, the CDR3 is TGCGCCAGCAGCCGAATCACAGGGGGCGTTGATGGCTACACCTTC. The encoded protein is CASSRITGGVDGYTF.